This T cell receptor beta chain is from a study of shared clonotypes between healthy human individuals (dated by TCRdb to 2018 to 2021). As for the study more broadly: Three men and a couple of women, aged 18 to 49 years, made up the cohort. To estimate repertoire size and how much clonotypes are shared between individuals, the study performed deep sequencing of blood TCR repertoires from about five healthy adults. Leukapheresis yielded between about 0.85 and 9 billion PBMCs per donor. For each donor, three plates each were used for CD4 naive and CD4 memory, two plates were used for CD8 naive, and one plate was used for CD8 memory. To increase sequencing depth and limit assay-specific biases, different laboratories used diverse techniques to prepare libraries and sequence TCR repertoires. What the research found in general, with its limitations: When a few donors were compared, the shared fraction of clonotypes was 5% to 6.5% for naive CD4, 3% to 4% for naive CD8, 2.3% for memory CD4, and around 0.4% for memory CD8. Sampling was limited to blood, and TCR repertoires in tissue likely differ from TCR repertoires in blood. Estimated clonotype richness was generally larger for naive than for memory subsets. Compared with non-shared clonotypes, clonotypes shared by all four sorted-subset donors had higher generation probabilities. Pairwise subsampling indicated that sequencing depth was expected to affect the degree of clonotype sharing among donors. Rarefaction of sorted-subset datasets indicated incomplete sequencing despite the large sequencing depth. Because the study included only a small number of donors, the genetic and exposure-history diversity represented was limited.

Using the deep immunoSEQ assay, multiplex PCR amplified TCR CDR3 regions from genomic DNA. Extracted genomic DNA from each cell subset was distributed evenly across all wells of several immunoSEQ 96-well plates, and each plate was treated as a replicate. For sorted subsets, 200 to 250 ng genomic DNA, equal to about 30,000 T cell genomes, was loaded into each replicate PCR. Purified libraries were quantified with a Qubit 3.0 fluorometer, sized on a Bioanalyzer 2100, and re-quantified with the KAPA Library Quantification kit. Every immunoSEQ 96-well plate was sequenced on a dedicated single-read 150-cycle Illumina NextSeq 550 flow cell. On the authors' methods: Because the immunoSEQ output included only junctional sequences and no quality scores, the filtering could not be the same as the filtering used for full-length reads. Sequences were annotated with PyIR, a Python wrapper for IgBLAST v1.9, and V/J genes and CDR3 were assigned using IMGT germline references. Reads were filtered out if the reads had weak V/J assignments (E-value above 1e-6), no CDR3, stop codons, out-of-frame junctions, or ambiguous translated residues. V3J clonotypes were defined as sequences sharing an identical inferred V gene, J gene, and CDR3 amino acid sequence. To compute the percentage overlap between repertoires, the number of shared unique clonotypes was divided by the size of the smaller repertoire. Repertoire richness was assessed with RTK rarefaction, the Chao1 estimator, and Recon v2.1 estimates of unobserved clonotypes. For all TCRbeta clonotypes obtained by the gDNA method from a few donors, generation probabilities were computed with OLGA. Drawn from immuneACCESS, this table holds only the in-frame rearrangements with V and J called that TCRdb kept. Clones are partly lost; checked studies trace under half to an unresolved V gene and leave the rest unexplained. D and trimming come from the DNA, and the V and J calls and clone size come from that table. This sample gives 110,000 or so clones in total; around 66% of them show up just once. The ten largest account for 20% to 25% of the sample.

Healthy HIV-negative adults with no recently reported acute infections or vaccinations were included as donors. Only Caucasian adults living in Nashville, Tennessee, USA were represented among the donors. CD8 memory samples combined magnetically selected CD45RO+ cells with CCR7-negative CD45RA+ effector memory (TemRA) cells. Blood was obtained by leukapheresis, after which PBMCs were separated by Ficoll-Histopaque density gradient centrifugation and cryopreserved in liquid nitrogen vapor phase. Analytical flow cytometry was used to check the purity and quantity of every magnetically sorted T cell population. Each sorted fraction had its genomic DNA isolated and then quantified by UV absorbance on a Nanodrop 2000c. Germline trimming amounts to 2 bases on V and 5 bases on J, with 8 as the count of junction bases outside the gene matches. Per the germline V gene, SGHVT is the CDR1 and SQSDAQ is the CDR2. The CDR3 holds 15 amino acids from the cysteine to the phenylalanine. CDR3 DNA is the only sequence kept; it has 45 bases, read in frame from the first base.

For this clone: Its cognate antigen has yet to be identified. No clone much larger than this one lies a single base away; base qualities are absent.

Rearrangement joined TRBV7-4 to TRBJ2-7; a stretch of 8 junction bases matches TRBD2. This TCR was recovered from a woman in her twenties or thirties in good health. The sequencing sample was made of memory CD8+ T cells sorted from blood. Read against the paper, the sample's cell subset or site label means: CD45RO+ cells pooled with CCR7-negative TemRA cells. In nucleotide form, the sequence is TGTGCCAGCAGCTTATTAACGGGAGGGCCCCACGAGCAGTACTTC. Protein translation: CASSLLTGGPHEQYF.